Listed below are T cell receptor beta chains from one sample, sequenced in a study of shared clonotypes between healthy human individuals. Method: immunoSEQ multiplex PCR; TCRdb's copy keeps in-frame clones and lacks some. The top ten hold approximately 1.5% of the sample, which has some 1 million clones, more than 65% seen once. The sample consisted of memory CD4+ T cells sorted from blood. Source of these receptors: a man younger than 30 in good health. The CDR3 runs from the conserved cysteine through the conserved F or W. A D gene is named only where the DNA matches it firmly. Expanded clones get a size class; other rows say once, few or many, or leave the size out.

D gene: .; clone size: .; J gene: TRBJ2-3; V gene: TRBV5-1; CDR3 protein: CASSLFRSTDTQYF; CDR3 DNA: TGCGCCAGCAGCTTGTTCCGGAGCACAGATACGCAGTATTTT
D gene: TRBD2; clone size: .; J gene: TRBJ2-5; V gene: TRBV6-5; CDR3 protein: CASSYSPSGSRGTQYF; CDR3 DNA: TGTGCCAGCAGTTACTCACCTAGCGGGAGCCGGGGGACCCAGTACTTC
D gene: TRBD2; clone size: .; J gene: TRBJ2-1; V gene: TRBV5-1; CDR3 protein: CASSFRLAANEQFF; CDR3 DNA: TGCGCCAGCAGCTTCCGACTAGCTGCCAATGAGCAGTTCTTC
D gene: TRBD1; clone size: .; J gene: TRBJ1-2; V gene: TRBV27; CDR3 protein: CASSAQGALGGYTF; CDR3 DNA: TGTGCCAGCAGTGCACAGGGGGCCCTGGGGGGCTACACCTTC
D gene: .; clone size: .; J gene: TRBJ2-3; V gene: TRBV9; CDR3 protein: CASSVGGGISTDTQYF; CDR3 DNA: TGTGCCAGCAGCGTAGGTGGAGGAATCTCTACAGATACGCAGTATTTT
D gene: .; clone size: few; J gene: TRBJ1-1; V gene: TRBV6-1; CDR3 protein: CASSGQLNTEAFF; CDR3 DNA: TGTGCCAGCAGTGGCCAGTTGAACACTGAAGCTTTCTTT
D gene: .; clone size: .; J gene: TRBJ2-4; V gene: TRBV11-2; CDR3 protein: CASSSETVIQYF; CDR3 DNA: TGTGCCAGCAGCTCGGAGACAGTAATTCAGTACTTC
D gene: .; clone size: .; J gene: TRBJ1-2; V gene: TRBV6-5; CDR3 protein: CASSLLTGSGYTF; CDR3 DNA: TGTGCCAGCAGCCTACTTACAGGGTCTGGCTACACCTTC
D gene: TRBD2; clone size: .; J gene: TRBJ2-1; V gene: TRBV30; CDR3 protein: CAWIPLAGVDNEQFF; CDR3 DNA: TGTGCCTGGATCCCCCTAGCGGGGGTGGACAATGAGCAGTTCTTC
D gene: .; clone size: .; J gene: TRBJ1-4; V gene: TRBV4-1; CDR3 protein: CASSQDPATGRLFF; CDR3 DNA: TGCGCCAGCAGCCAAGATCCGGCTACAGGACGACTGTTTTTT
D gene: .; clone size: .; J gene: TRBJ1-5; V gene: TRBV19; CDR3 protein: CASTQGGLSQPQHF; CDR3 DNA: TGTGCCAGTACACAGGGTGGGTTGAGTCAGCCCCAGCATTTT
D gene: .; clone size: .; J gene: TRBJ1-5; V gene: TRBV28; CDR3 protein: CASPDSNQPQHF; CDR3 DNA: TGTGCCAGTCCAGATAGCAATCAGCCCCAGCATTTT
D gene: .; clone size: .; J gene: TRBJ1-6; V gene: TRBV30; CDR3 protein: CAWSVVSGIGARPLHF; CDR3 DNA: TGTGCCTGGAGTGTAGTTTCGGGAATCGGGGCTAGACCCCTCCACTTT
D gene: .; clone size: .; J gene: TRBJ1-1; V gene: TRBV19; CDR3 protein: CASSSTDRTNTEAFF; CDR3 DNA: TGTGCCAGTAGTTCAACCGACAGGACGAACACTGAAGCTTTCTTT
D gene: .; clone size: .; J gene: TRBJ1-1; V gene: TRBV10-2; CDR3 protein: CASKGGTLNTEAFF; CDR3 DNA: TGCGCCAGCAAAGGGGGAACGCTGAACACTGAAGCTTTCTTT
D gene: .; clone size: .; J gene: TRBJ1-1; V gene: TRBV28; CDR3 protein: CASSPGGRQPNTEAFF; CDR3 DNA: TGTGCCAGCAGCCCGGGGGGCAGGCAACCGAACACTGAAGCTTTCTTT
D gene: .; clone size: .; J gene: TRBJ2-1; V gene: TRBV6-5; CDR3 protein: CASSYSKTGKVDEQFF; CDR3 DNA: TGTGCCAGCAGTTACTCGAAAACAGGGAAGGTGGATGAGCAGTTCTTC
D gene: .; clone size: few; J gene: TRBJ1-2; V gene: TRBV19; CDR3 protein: CASTSGLPGYTF; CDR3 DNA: TGTGCCAGTACCTCTGGCCTCCCTGGCTACACCTTC
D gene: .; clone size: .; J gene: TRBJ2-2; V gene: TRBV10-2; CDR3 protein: CASTIGPGELFF; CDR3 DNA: TGCGCCAGCACTATTGGGCCCGGGGAGCTGTTTTTT
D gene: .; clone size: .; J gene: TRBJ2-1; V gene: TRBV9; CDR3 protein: CASSVEGFSYNEQFF; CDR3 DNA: TGTGCCAGCAGCGTAGAGGGGTTCAGCTACAATGAGCAGTTCTTC
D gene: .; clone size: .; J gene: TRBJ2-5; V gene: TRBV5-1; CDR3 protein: CASSGGLGETQYF; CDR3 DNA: TGCGCCAGCAGCGGGGGATTGGGGGAGACCCAGTACTTC
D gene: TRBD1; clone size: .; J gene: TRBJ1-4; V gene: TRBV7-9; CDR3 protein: CASSPQGPIEKLFF; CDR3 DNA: TGTGCCAGCAGCCCACAGGGGCCCATCGAAAAACTGTTTTTT
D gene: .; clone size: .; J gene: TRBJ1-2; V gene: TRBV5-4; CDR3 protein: CASSLQSHSDGYTF; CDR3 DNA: TGTGCCAGCAGCTTGCAGTCCCACAGCGATGGCTACACCTTC
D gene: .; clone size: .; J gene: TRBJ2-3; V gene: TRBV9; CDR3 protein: CASSYGNTDTQYF; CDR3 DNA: TGTGCCAGCAGCTATGGGAACACAGATACGCAGTATTTT
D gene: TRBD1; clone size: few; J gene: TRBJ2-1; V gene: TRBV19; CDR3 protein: CASSIRTGLTYNEQFF; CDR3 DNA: TGTGCCAGTAGTATCCGGACAGGTTTGACTTACAATGAGCAGTTCTTC
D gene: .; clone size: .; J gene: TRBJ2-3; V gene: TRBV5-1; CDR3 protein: CASSLGVPLGTDTQYF; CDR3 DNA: TGCGCCAGCAGCTTGGGGGTTCCCCTCGGGACAGATACGCAGTATTTT
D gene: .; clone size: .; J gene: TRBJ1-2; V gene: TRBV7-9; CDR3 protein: CASSTRPGGGYTF; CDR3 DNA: TGTGCCAGCAGCACGAGACCTGGGGGTGGCTACACCTTC
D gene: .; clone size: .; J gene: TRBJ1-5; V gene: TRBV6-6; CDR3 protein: CASSYEMGVSNQPQHF; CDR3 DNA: TGTGCCAGCAGTTACGAGATGGGAGTTAGCAATCAGCCCCAGCATTTT
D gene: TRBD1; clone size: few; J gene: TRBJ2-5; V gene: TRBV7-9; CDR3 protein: CASSLDGQDQETQYF; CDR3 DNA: TGTGCCAGCAGCTTAGATGGACAGGACCAAGAGACCCAGTACTTC
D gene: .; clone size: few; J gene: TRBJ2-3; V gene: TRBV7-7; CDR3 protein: CASSLGKGSTDTQYF; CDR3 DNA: TGTGCTAGCAGCTTAGGGAAGGGGAGCACAGATACGCAGTATTTT
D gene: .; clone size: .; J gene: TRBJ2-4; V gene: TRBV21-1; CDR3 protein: CASSRGGIIAKNIQYF; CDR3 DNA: TGTGCCAGCAGCAGGGGAGGGATCATAGCCAAAAACATTCAGTACTTC
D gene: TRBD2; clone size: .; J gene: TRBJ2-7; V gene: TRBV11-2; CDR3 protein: CASSFTSSGAYEQYF; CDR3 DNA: TGTGCCAGCAGTTTTACGTCTAGCGGGGCTTACGAGCAGTACTTC
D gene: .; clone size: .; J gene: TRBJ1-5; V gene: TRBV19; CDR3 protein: CASSMRWGSNQPQHF; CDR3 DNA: TGTGCCAGTAGTATGCGTTGGGGTAGCAATCAGCCCCAGCATTTT
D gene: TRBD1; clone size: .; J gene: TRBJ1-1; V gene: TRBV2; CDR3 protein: CASSWDRARGWTEAFF; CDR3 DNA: TGTGCCAGCAGTTGGGACAGGGCGAGGGGATGGACTGAAGCTTTCTTT
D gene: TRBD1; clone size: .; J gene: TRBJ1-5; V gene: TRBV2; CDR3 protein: CASSGRDRGVGLEHF; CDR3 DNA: TGTGCCAGCAGTGGTCGGGACAGGGGGGTAGGTCTTGAGCATTTT
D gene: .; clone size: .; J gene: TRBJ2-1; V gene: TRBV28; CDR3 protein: CASSPPGAGTNEQFF; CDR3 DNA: TGTGCCAGCAGTCCTCCAGGGGCAGGGACTAATGAGCAGTTCTTC
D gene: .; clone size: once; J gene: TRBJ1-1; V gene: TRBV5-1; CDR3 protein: CASSLAVRTEAFF; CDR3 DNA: TGCGCCAGCAGCTTGGCCGTCAGAACTGAAGCTTTCTTT
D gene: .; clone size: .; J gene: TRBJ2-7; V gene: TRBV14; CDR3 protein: CASSQDGTGPSQYF; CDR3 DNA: TGTGCCAGCAGCCAAGACGGCACAGGCCCCTCGCAGTACTTC
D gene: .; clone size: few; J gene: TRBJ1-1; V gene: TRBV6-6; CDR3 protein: CAGTDSGLNTEAFF; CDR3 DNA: TGTGCCGGCACAGACAGTGGCCTGAACACTGAAGCTTTCTTT
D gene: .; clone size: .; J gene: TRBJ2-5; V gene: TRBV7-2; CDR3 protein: CASSLGARVETQYF; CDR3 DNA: TGTGCCAGCAGCTTGGGCGCTAGGGTGGAGACCCAGTACTTC
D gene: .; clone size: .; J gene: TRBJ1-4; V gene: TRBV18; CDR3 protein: CASSPQTFRVSNEKLFF; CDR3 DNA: TGTGCCAGCTCACCACAAACTTTTAGGGTCTCTAATGAAAAACTGTTTTTT
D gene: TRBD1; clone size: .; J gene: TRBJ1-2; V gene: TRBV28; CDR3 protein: CASSLTGDVGYTF; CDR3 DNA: TGTGCCAGCAGCCTGACAGGGGACGTTGGCTACACCTTC
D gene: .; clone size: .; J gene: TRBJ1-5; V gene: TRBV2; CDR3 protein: CASSDGSNQPQHF; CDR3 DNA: TGTGCCAGCAGTGATGGGAGCAATCAGCCCCAGCATTTT
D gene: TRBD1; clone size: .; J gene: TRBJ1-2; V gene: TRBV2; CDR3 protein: CASSEAQGAHGYTF; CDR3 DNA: TGTGCCAGCAGTGAAGCCCAGGGGGCGCATGGCTACACCTTC
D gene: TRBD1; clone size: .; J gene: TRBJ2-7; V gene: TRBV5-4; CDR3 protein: CASSLAGTGSYEQYF; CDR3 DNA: TGTGCCAGCAGCTTGGCCGGGACAGGGAGCTACGAGCAGTACTTC
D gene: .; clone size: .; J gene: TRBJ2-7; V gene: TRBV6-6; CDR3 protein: CASRKDAWEQYF; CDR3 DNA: TGTGCCAGCAGGAAGGACGCTTGGGAGCAGTACTTC
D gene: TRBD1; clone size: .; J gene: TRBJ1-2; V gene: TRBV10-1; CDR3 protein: CASSPGQGDYHGYTF; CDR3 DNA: TGCGCCAGCAGCCCGGGACAGGGGGATTATCATGGCTACACCTTC
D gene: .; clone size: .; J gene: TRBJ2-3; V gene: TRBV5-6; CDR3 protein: CASSLVSTTDTQYF; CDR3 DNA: TGTGCCAGCAGCTTGGTATCGACCACAGATACGCAGTATTTT
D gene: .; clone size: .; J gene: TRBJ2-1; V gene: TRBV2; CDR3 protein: CATKSDGAYNEQFF; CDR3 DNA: TGTGCCACCAAATCGGACGGCGCCTACAATGAGCAGTTCTTC
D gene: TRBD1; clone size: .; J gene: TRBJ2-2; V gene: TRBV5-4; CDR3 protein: CAAGTGGPTGELFF; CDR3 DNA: TGTGCGGCAGGGACAGGGGGGCCGACCGGGGAGCTGTTTTTT
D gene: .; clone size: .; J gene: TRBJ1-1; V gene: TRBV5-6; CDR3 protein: CASSLGVNTEAFF; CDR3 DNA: TGTGCCAGCAGCTTAGGAGTGAACACTGAAGCTTTCTTT
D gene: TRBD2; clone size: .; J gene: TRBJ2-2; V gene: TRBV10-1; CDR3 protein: CASSASGRGTGELFF; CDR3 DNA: TGCGCCAGCAGTGCGAGCGGGAGGGGGACCGGGGAGCTGTTTTTT
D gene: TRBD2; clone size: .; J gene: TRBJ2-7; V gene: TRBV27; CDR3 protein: CASSTQRGPYEQYF; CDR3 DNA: TGTGCCAGCAGTACGCAGCGGGGTCCCTACGAGCAGTACTTC
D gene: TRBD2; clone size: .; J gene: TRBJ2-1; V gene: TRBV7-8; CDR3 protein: CASSLGALAGPYNEQFF; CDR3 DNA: TGTGCCAGCAGCTTAGGGGCCCTAGCGGGACCTTACAATGAGCAGTTCTTC
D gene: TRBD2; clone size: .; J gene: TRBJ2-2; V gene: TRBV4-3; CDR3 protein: CASSQEPSGSNTGELFF; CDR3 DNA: TGCGCCAGCAGCCAAGAACCTAGCGGGAGTAACACCGGGGAGCTGTTTTTT
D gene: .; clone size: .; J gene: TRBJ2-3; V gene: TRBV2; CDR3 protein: CASSESPPGARDTQYF; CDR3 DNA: TGTGCCAGCAGTGAAAGTCCACCGGGGGCAAGGGATACGCAGTATTTT
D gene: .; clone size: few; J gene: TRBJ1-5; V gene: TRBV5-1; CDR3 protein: CASSWGNPPNQPQHF; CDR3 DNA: TGCGCCAGCAGTTGGGGAAACCCCCCCAATCAGCCCCAGCATTTT
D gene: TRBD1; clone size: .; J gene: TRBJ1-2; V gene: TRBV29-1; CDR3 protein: CSGVPGQIQAHYGYTF; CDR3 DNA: TGCAGCGGTGTACCGGGACAGATCCAAGCACACTATGGCTACACCTTC
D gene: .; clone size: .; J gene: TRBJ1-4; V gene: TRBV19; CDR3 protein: CASRGTFVNEKLFF; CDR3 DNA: TGTGCCAGTAGAGGGACCTTTGTTAATGAAAAACTGTTTTTT
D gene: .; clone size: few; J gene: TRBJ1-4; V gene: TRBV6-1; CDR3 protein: CASSERDNEKLFF; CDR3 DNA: TGTGCCAGCAGTGAACGTGATAATGAAAAACTGTTTTTT